The 27 T cell receptor beta chains listed next were all sequenced from one sample in a study of CD8 T cells in ankylosing spondylitis. TCRdb ran MiXCR on the 5' RACE reads and lists one entry per CDR3 protein. The data show about 340,000 distinct CDR3 sequences, 20% to 25% seen once. Sample: blood, either unsorted or a sorted T cell fraction (not recorded which). These receptors all come from a male donor with ankylosing spondylitis or in good health (not recorded which).

This clonotype was recorded a few times. The rearrangement uses TRBV19 and TRBJ2-7, with 8 bases matching TRBD1. The CDR3 contains 13 residues. J gave up 3 bases and V 6 bases, and 4 bases lay outside the gene matches. CDR1 and CDR2 from the germline V gene are LNHDA and SQIVND (reference sequence). Written as DNA, the CDR3 is TGTGCCAGTAGACCGACAGGGGTCTACGAGCAGTACTTC. Translating gives CASRPTGVYEQYF.

This chain links TRBV30 with TRBJ2-7; tentative D call: TRBD1 (5 bases). V shed 3 bases and J shed 4 bases, with 13 bases lying between them. Germline lookup yields CDR1 GTSNPN and CDR2 SVGIG (reference sequence). CDR3 length equals 13 residues. This CDR3 is CAWSGRAGYEQYF. CDR3 DNA: TGTGCCTGGAGCGGTAGGGCAGGGTACGAGCAGTACTTC.

The genes are TRBV7-9 and TRBJ2-6; D unresolved. The germline CDR1 and CDR2 sequences are SEHNR and FQNEAQ (reference sequence). V gave up 1 base and J gave up 2 bases, with 6 bases separating them. This CDR3 has 15 amino acids. The CDR3, as DNA: TGTGCCAGCAGCTTAGGAGAGGCTGGGGCCAACGTCCTGACTTTC. Translation: CASSLGEAGANVLTF.

This clonotype was seen a handful of times. The V and J genes are TRBV4-1 and TRBJ2-5; TRBD2 matches at 9 bases. Germline V gene sequence: CDR1 MGHRA, CDR2 YSYEKL. CDR3 length equals 18 residues. V trimming: 1 base; J trimming: 2 bases; junction bases outside the gene matches: 11. The CDR3 sequence is CASSQGVGSGGPQETQYF. In DNA, the CDR3 is TGCGCCAGCAGCCAAGGTGTCGGCAGCGGGGGGCCTCAAGAGACCCAGTACTTC.

The table lists this clonotype with a few counts. The rearrangement uses TRBV12-3 or TRBV12-4 and TRBJ1-5; D may be TRBD1 (5 bases). The CDR3 loop spans 15 amino acids. Between the trimmed V and J ends, which lost 5 bases and 1 base, there was a span of 12 bases. The CDR3 sequence is CASSTRGASNQPQHF. The CDR3 DNA reads TGTGCCAGCAGTACACGCGGGGCCAGCAATCAGCCCCAGCATTTT.

This clonotype was seen a few times. The V call is TRBV5-1, the J call TRBJ2-1; 7 nucleotides agree with TRBD1. Germline loops: CDR1 SGHRS, CDR2 YFSETQ. This CDR3 is built from 15 residues. Germline trimming cut 3 bases from V and 4 bases from J; bases unmatched to any gene: 7. The CDR3 DNA follows: TGCGCCAGCAGCTCTGCTTGGACAGGTTACAATGAGCAGTTCTTC. It translates to CASSSAWTGYNEQFF. Based on the CDR3 plus reference TRBV5-1 and TRBJ2-1, the full variable domain is KAGVTQTPRYLIKTRGQQVTLSCSPISGHRSVSWYQQTPGQGLQFLFEYFSETQRNKGNFPGRFSGRQFSNSRSEMNVSTLELGDSALYLCASSSAWTGYNEQFFGPGTRLTVL.

The sample holds a few counts of this clonotype. V usage is TRBV12-3 or TRBV12-4 and J usage is TRBJ2-2; a possible D gene is TRBD1 (5 bases). Trimming stripped 8 bases from V and 1 base from J, with 11 bases between. The CDR3 loop spans 14 amino acids. The CDR3 sequence is CASRPTENTGELFF. In DNA, the CDR3 is TGTGCCAGCCGCCCGACAGAGAACACCGGGGAGCTGTTTTTT.

This clonotype showed up many times. The chain uses TRBV6-1 and TRBJ2-3; TRBD2 aligns across 7 bases. In germline, CDR1 is MNHNS, CDR2 SASEGT. V shed 6 bases, J shed 3 bases, and the junction held 9 bases outside the gene matches. The CDR3 covers 15 residues. In DNA form, the CDR3 reads TGTGCCAGCAGGGTGGGGGGGGTGAGTACAGATACGCAGTATTTT. Its translation: CASRVGGVSTDTQYF.

This clonotype showed up many times. The rearrangement joins TRBV29-1 to TRBJ2-7; D is unresolved. Trimming removed 0 bases from V and 2 bases from J, with 8 bases in between. This CDR3 region has 13 residues. CDR1 and CDR2 (germline): SQVTM, ANQGSEA. The CDR3 here is CSVEEPSTYEQYF. In nucleotides, the CDR3 is TGCAGCGTTGAAGAGCCGTCTACCTACGAGCAGTACTTC.

V gene TRBV27 combines with J gene TRBJ2-7; D is ambiguous. Trimming left V 6 bases short and J 3 bases short, with 15 bases between. The CDR3 is made up of 14 amino acids. Germline assignment: CDR1 MNHEY and CDR2 SMNVEV (reference sequence). The CDR3 sequence is CASSYLAARYEQYF. In nucleotides, the CDR3 is TGTGCCAGCAGCTATTTGGCCGCTCGCTACGAGCAGTACTTC.

This clonotype was detected a few times. The chain joins TRBV20-1 to TRBJ2-7, with TRBD1 identical over 8 bases. The trim removed 2 bases at V and 5 bases at J, leaving 8 bases unmatched. The germline CDR1 and CDR2 sequences are DFQATT and SNEGSKA (reference sequence). This CDR3 contains 14 residues. The DNA of the CDR3 is TGCAGTGCTAGACCTCGGACAGGGAGAAACGAGCAGTACTTC. Translated, it gives CSARPRTGRNEQYF.

V usage is TRBV6-1 and J usage is TRBJ2-4; D unclear. The CDR3 covers 16 residues. Trimming left V 5 bases short and J 8 bases short, with 22 bases between. CDR1 and CDR2 (germline): MNHNS, SASEGT. This CDR3 reads CASSPTATIAGDIQYF. In DNA form, the CDR3 reads TGTGCCAGCAGTCCCACAGCTACCATAGCCGGTGACATTCAGTACTTC.

This clonotype was observed once. This sequence joins TRBV7-9 and TRBJ2-3, with a weak D call TRBD1 (6 bases). This CDR3 spans 15 amino acids. CDR1 and CDR2 (germline): SEHNR, FQNEAQ (reference sequence). The ends were cut back, 2 bases at V and 3 bases at J, with 12 bases in the middle. The CDR3 loop reads CASSLLDSETDTQYF. For the CDR3, the DNA is TGTGCCAGCAGCTTACTGGACAGTGAGACAGATACGCAGTATTTT.

The rearrangement links TRBV7-7 to TRBJ2-5, with TRBD1 matching 10 bases. Trimming removed 5 bases from V and 4 bases from J; junction bases left unmatched: 7. There are 15 residues in the CDR3. Germline values: CDR1 SSHAT, CDR2 FNYEAQ (reference sequence). CDR3 sequence reads: CASSRGDRGPETQYF. CDR3 coding DNA: TGTGCCAGCAGCCGGGGGGACAGGGGCCCAGAGACCCAGTACTTC.

The chain has TRBV11-2 and TRBJ2-5; maybe TRBD1 (6 bases). The CDR3 is 14 amino acids. Germline-derived CDR1 and CDR2 are SGHAT and FQNNGV. V was trimmed by 1 base and J by 2 bases, leaving 8 bases between them. DNA for the CDR3: TGTGCCAGCAGCTTAGGAGACAGGCAAGAGACCCAGTACTTC. This translates into CASSLGDRQETQYF.

This sequence joins TRBV20-1 and TRBJ2-3, with 7 nucleotides matching TRBD2. Germline lookup yields CDR1 DFQATT and CDR2 SNEGSKA (reference sequence). The CDR3 has 15 amino acids. V shed 0 bases and J 6 bases; nucleotides not matched to a gene: 9. The CDR3 sequence is CSAREIRTRRDTQYF. The CDR3 DNA sequence: TGCAGTGCTAGAGAGATCCGGACTAGGAGGGATACGCAGTATTTT.

This clonotype turned up a few times. The rearrangement joins TRBV27 to TRBJ1-6; possible D gene TRBD1, 6 bases. The CDR3 sequence is 14 residues long. V was shortened by 5 bases and J by 7 bases, with 12 bases between the two germline ends. CDR1 and CDR2 (germline): MNHEY, SMNVEV (reference sequence). In DNA, the CDR3 is TGTGCCAGCAGTCTCGGGGGGCCCAATTCACCCCTCCACTTT. Translated, it gives CASSLGGPNSPLHF.

This clonotype occurred a few times. The gene calls are TRBV4-1 and TRBJ2-5; D not certain. V was pared by 0 bases and J by 6 bases, with 5 bases between. This CDR3 is built from 12 residues. Per the germline V gene, CDR1 is MGHRA and CDR2 is YSYEKL. The CDR3 reads CASSQDAKTQYF. For the CDR3, the DNA is TGCGCCAGCAGCCAAGATGCGAAGACCCAGTACTTC.

V gene TRBV21-1 combines with J gene TRBJ2-5; the DNA was not compared with TRBD2, the D call given in the table. TRBV21-1 is listed as a pseudogene. CDR3 size: 15 residues. This chain's CDR3 is CASMGFSGGKETQYF. CDR3 nucleotides: TGTGCCAGCATGGGATTTTCGGGAGGGAAAGAGACCCAGTACTTC.

This clonotype was observed a handful of times. V gene TRBV2 combines with J gene TRBJ2-2; D perhaps matches TRBD1 (5 bases). The CDR3 covers 13 residues. Germline values: CDR1 SNHLY, CDR2 FYNNEI. Between the trimmed V and J ends, which lost 6 bases and 4 bases, there was a span of 9 bases. CDR3 nucleotide sequence: TGTGCCAGCAGGAATACAGGCACCGGGGAGCTGTTTTTT. Translating gives CASRNTGTGELFF.

Only a few counts were recorded for this clonotype. The rearrangement links TRBV27 to TRBJ2-7; 8 bases fit TRBD2. Germline V CDR1 and CDR2: MNHEY, SMNVEV (reference sequence). Germline trimming cut 4 bases from V and 2 bases from J; bases unmatched to any gene: 7. This CDR3 is built from 15 residues. In DNA form, the CDR3 reads TGTGCCAGCAGTTCGATGGCGGGGGGCCCCTACGAGCAGTACTTC. This translates into CASSSMAGGPYEQYF.

The chain couples TRBV19 to TRBJ2-3; D gene uncertain. The CDR3 covers 16 residues. V lost 3 bases and J lost 4, with 17 bases in between. Germline V gene lookup returns CDR1 LNHDA and CDR2 SQIVND (reference sequence). The CDR3 reads CASSMDSGFVADTQYF. DNA for the CDR3: TGTGCCAGTAGTATGGATTCCGGGTTTGTCGCAGATACGCAGTATTTT.

This clonotype has just a few counts. V and J are TRBV7-8 and TRBJ2-1; no clear D gene. The CDR3 contains 14 residues. Germline V gives CDR1 SGHVS, CDR2 FQNEAQ. The ends were cut back, 5 bases at V and 2 bases at J, with 10 bases in the middle. CDR3 sequence (DNA): TGTGCCAGCAGCCCTGGGCCCCCCTACAATGAGCAGTTCTTC. Translated, it gives CASSPGPPYNEQFF.

The table lists this clonotype with a few counts. CDR3 sequence (DNA): TGTGCCAGCAGCCCTAGCGGGTCCGACGAGCAGTACTTC. Amino acids: CASSPSGSDEQYF. The chain carries TRBV7-9 and TRBJ2-7; 8 nucleotides line up with TRBD2. Looked up from germline, CDR1 is SEHNR and CDR2 is FQNEAQ (reference sequence). This CDR3 region has 13 residues. V was clipped by 5 bases and J by 5 bases; unmatched bases: 5.

This clonotype was counted a few times. The J gene is TRBJ2-1, the V gene TRBV5-6, with a tentative D call TRBD2 (5 bases). V shed 4 bases and J shed 1 base, with 15 bases lying between them. This CDR3 has 16 residues. Germline CDR1 reads SGHDT; CDR2 reads YYEEEE. CDR3 residues: CASSPDGVRSYNEQFF. As DNA, the CDR3 is TGTGCCAGCAGCCCGGACGGGGTCCGGTCCTACAATGAGCAGTTCTTC.

This clonotype was picked up many times. The CDR3 protein is CASSDGGNTEAFF. The CDR3 DNA follows: TGTGCCAGCAGTGACGGGGGGAACACTGAAGCTTTCTTT. The rearrangement joins TRBV25-1 to TRBJ1-1, with a possible D match to TRBD1 (5 bases). V lost 3 bases and J 1 base, leaving 6 bases between the germline ends. CDR3 length: 13 residues. From germline, CDR1 is MGHDK and CDR2 SYGVNS.

The chain links TRBV4-2 to TRBJ2-1; D might be TRBD2 (6 bases). Germline V lookup: CDR1 LGHNA, CDR2 YNFKEQ. The CDR3 consists of 16 residues. Trimming removed 0 bases from V and 8 bases from J, with 17 bases in between. The CDR3 reads CASSQDYLANGYEQFF. The CDR3, as DNA: TGTGCCAGCAGCCAAGATTACCTAGCGAATGGATATGAGCAGTTCTTC.